This entry lists 6 T cell receptor beta chains sequenced from one sample in a study of low-dose radiotherapy and immunotherapy resistance in tumors. Covering alpha and beta chains, TRAV- and TRBV-specific primers were used for the first-strand cDNA. TCRs underwent 20 PCR cycles of amplification with a constant-region primer and V-primer adapter. TCRdb reprocessed the reads with MiXCR, giving one entry per CDR3 protein. The table lists some 15,000 distinct CDR3 sequences, 45% to 55% of them singletons. The receptors originated from a human donor with advanced metastatic prostate, ovarian, gallbladder or colorectal cancer (not recorded which). This table probably holds off-target reads from a library built for another chain.

The chain has TRBV3-1 and TRBJ2-1; 9 bases map to TRBD2. The CDR3 is 15 amino acids. The V segment lost 0 bases and the J segment 7 bases; nucleotides outside the gene matches: 4. Germline lookup yields CDR1 LGHDT and CDR2 YNNKEL (reference sequence). The CDR3 region is CASSQDNSGGNEQFF. The CDR3 DNA reads as TGTGCCAGCAGCCAAGATAATAGCGGGGGAAATGAGCAGTTCTTC.

The chain uses TRBV29-1 and TRBJ1-2; 9 bases map to TRBD1. The V gene end was trimmed by 4 bases and the J gene end by 4 bases; junction bases not matched to a gene: 10. There are 15 residues in the CDR3. Germline V gene data show CDR1 as SQVTM and CDR2 as ANQGSEA. In nucleotides, the CDR3 is TGCAGCGTTGGCGCAACAGGGGGCGGGAGCTATGGCTACACCTTC. Translation gives CSVGATGGGSYGYTF. Full variable domain (rest looked up from reference TRBV29-1 and TRBJ1-2): SAVISQKPSRDICQRGTSLTIQCQVDSQVTMMFWYRQQPGQSLTLIATANQGSEATYESGFVIDKFPISRPNLTFSTLTVSNMSPEDSSIYLCSVGATGGGSYGYTFGSGTRLTVV.

The V and J genes are TRBV7-9 and TRBJ2-2, with D perhaps matching TRBD1 (6 bases). CDR1 and CDR2 (germline): SEHNR, FQNEAQ (reference sequence). The CDR3 contains 19 residues. Trimming removed 3 bases from V and 4 bases from J, with 24 bases in between. CDR3: CASSFTVGQRYSPTGELFF. CDR3 coding DNA: TGTGCCAGCAGCTTCACCGTTGGACAGCGGTACTCACCCACCGGGGAGCTGTTTTTT. Complete variable domain (other parts from reference TRBV7-9 and TRBJ2-2): DTGVSQNPRHKITKRGQNVTFRCDPISEHNRLYWYRQTLGQGPEFLTYFQNEAQLEKSRLLSDRFSAERPKGSFSTLEIQRTEQGDSAMYLCASSFTVGQRYSPTGELFFGEGSRLTVL.

In its sample, this clonotype was seen a few times. The V call is TRBV28, the J call TRBJ2-2; TRBD1 might be the D (5 bases). Germline-derived CDR1 and CDR2 are MDHEN and SYDVKM. Trimming stripped 3 bases from V and 4 bases from J, with 12 bases between. The CDR3 has 15 amino acids. CDR3 in DNA: TGTGCCAGCAGTTTGAGGACACCTAGCACCGGGGAGCTGTTTTTT. It is translated as CASSLRTPSTGELFF.

This clonotype has more than one count but fewer than ten. The chain combines TRBV28 with TRBJ2-1; possibly TRBD2 for D (6 bases). Trimming pared 5 bases from V and 0 bases from J, leaving 14 bases between. Germline V gives CDR1 MDHEN, CDR2 SYDVKM. The CDR3 runs to 16 residues. The CDR3 coding sequence is TGTGCCAGCAGTGGGACCACGGGGGTCTCCTACAATGAGCAGTTCTTC. Protein sequence: CASSGTTGVSYNEQFF. Full variable domain (rest looked up from reference TRBV28 and TRBJ2-1): DVKVTQSSRYLVKRTGEKVFLECVQDMDHENMFWYRQDPGLGLRLIYFSYDVKMKEKGDIPEGYSVSREKKERFSLILESASTNQTSMYLCASSGTTGVSYNEQFFGPGTRLTVL.

In its sample, this clonotype was seen once. This chain uses TRBV28 with TRBJ2-1, with D possibly being TRBD1 (5 bases). Per germline, CDR1 MDHEN and CDR2 SYDVKM. This CDR3 is 14 amino acids long. Trimming removed 5 bases from V and 9 bases from J, with 17 bases in between. In nucleotides, the CDR3 is TGTGCCAGCAGTCCTGGGGCCAGGGCGGCTGAGCAGTTCTTC. Its translation is CASSPGARAAEQFF.